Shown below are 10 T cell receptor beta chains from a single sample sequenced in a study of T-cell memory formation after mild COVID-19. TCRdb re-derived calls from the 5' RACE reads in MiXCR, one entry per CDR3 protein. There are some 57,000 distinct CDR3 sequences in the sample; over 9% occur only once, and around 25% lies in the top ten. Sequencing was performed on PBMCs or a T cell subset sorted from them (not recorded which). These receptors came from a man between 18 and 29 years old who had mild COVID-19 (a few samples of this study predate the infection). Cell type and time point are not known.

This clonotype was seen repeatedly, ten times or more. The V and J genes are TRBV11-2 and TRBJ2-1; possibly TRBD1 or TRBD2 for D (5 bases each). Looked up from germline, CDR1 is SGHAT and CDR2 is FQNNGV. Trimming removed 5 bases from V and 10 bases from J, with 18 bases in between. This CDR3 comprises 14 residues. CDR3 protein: CASSEGLQGNEQFF. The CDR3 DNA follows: TGTGCCAGCAGCGAGGGCCTCCAGGGCAACGAGCAGTTCTTC.

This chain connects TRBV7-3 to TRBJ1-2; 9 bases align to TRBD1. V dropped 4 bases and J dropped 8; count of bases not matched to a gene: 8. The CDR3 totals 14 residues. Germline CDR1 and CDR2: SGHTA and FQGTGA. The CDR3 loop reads CASSSDRGGGGYTF. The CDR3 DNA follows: TGTGCCAGCAGCTCGGACAGGGGAGGCGGCGGCTACACCTTC.

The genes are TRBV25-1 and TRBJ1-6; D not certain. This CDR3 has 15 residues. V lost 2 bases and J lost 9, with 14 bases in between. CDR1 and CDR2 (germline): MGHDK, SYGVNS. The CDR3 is CASSEGEMVSSPLHF. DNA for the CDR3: TGTGCCAGCAGTGAAGGGGAGATGGTTAGTTCACCCCTCCACTTT.

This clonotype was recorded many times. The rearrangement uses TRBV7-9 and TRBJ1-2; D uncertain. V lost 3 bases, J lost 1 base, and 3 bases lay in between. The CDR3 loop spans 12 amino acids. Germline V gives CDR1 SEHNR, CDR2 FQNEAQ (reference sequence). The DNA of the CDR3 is TGTGCCAGCAGCTTGAATAACTATGGCTACACCTTC. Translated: CASSLNNYGYTF.

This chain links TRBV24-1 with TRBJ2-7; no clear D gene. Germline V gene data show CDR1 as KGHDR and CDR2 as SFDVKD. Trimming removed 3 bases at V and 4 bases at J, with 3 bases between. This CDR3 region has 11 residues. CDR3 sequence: CATSDGYEQYF. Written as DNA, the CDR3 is TGTGCCACCAGTGATGGATACGAGCAGTACTTC.

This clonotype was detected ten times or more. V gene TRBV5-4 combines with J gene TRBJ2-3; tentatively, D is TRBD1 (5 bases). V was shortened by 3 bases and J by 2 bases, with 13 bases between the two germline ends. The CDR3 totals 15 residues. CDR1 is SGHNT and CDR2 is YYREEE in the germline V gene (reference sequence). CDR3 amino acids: CASSSDKDHTDTQYF. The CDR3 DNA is TGTGCCAGCAGCTCGGACAAGGACCACACAGATACGCAGTATTTT. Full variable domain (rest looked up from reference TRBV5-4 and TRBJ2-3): ETGVTQSPTHLIKTRGQQVTLRCSSQSGHNTVSWYQQALGQGPQFIFQYYREEENGRGNFPPRFSGLQFPNYSSELNVNALELDDSALYLCASSSDKDHTDTQYFGPGTRLTVL.

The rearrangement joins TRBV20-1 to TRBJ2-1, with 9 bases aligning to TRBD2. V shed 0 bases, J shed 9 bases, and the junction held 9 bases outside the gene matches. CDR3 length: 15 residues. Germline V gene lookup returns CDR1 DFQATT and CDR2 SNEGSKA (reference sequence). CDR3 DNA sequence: TGCAGTGCTAGAGATCAGGGACTAGCAGGTGTTGAGCAGTTCTTC. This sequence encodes CSARDQGLAGVEQFF.

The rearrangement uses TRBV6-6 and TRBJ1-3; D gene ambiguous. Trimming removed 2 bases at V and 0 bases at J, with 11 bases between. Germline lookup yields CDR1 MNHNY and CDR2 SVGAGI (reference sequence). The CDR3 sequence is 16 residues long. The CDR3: CASSYPRTDSGNTIYF. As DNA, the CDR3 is TGTGCCAGCAGTTACCCAAGGACGGACTCTGGAAACACCATATATTTT.

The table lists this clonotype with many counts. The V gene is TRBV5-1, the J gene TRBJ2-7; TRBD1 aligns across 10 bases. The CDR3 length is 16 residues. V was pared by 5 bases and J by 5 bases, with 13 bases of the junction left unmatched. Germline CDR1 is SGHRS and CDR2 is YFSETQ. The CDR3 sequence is CASRTIPGQGFNEQYF. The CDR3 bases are TGCGCCAGCAGGACAATTCCGGGACAGGGGTTCAACGAGCAGTACTTC.

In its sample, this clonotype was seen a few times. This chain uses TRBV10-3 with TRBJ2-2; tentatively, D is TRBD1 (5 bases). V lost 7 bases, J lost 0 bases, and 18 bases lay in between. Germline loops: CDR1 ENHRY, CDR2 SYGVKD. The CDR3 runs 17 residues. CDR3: CAIKVYQGNANTGELFF. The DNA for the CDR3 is TGTGCCATCAAGGTCTACCAGGGAAACGCGAACACCGGGGAGCTGTTTTTT.